This TCR beta chain came from a study of cytomegalovirus exposure and HLA in healthy donors. Study-wide findings and caveats: That first-cohort TCR clusters tended to co-occur in the 100 to 150 validation repertoires was found in a later analysis.

Looked up from germline, CDR1 is MGHDK and CDR2 is SYGVNS. The CDR3 has 17 residues. V was pared by 3 bases and J by 0 bases, with 6 bases of the junction left unmatched. This clone has just a few counts. Its antigen is currently unknown. TCRdb's copy holds only in-frame clones and misses some; the assay was immunoSEQ multiplex PCR. Of 280,000 or so clones in the sample, around nine tenths are singletons; the top ten hold over 0.7%. The sample consisted of PBMCs. The chain employs TRBV25-1 and TRBJ1-4; 8 bases align to TRBD1. The receptor comes from a woman aged 18-29 years in good health and CMV-seronegative. The CDR3 DNA follows: TGTGCCAGCAGTGAGCCACGACAGGGGACAACTAATGAAAAACTGTTTTTT. It encodes CASSEPRQGTTNEKLFF.